This passage covers 27 T cell receptor beta chains from one sample sequenced in a study of CD8+CD57+ T cells in acquired aplastic anemia. Profiles of TCR beta VDJ and CDR3 were generated from a genomic DNA template. TCRdb recomputed calls from the reads with MiXCR, one row per CDR3 protein. The profile shows tens of thousands of distinct CDR3 sequences, less than 60% of them singletons. Sequencing was carried out using sorted CD4+, CD8+, or CD8+CD57+ T cells (not recorded which) from PBMCs. These receptors came from a human donor in good health, serving as a control.

The chain combines TRBV7-8 with TRBJ1-6; no firm D call. V lost 1 base and J 5 bases, leaving 6 bases between the germline ends. The germline CDR1 and CDR2 sequences are SGHVS and FQNEAQ. This CDR3 spans 14 amino acids. The CDR3 is CASSLGENNSPLHF. DNA of the CDR3: TGTGCCAGCAGCTTAGGAGAGAATAATTCACCCCTCCACTTT.

This clonotype was counted only a few times. The chain combines TRBV27 with TRBJ2-7, with D possibly matching TRBD1 (6 bases). The CDR3 spans 14 residues. CDR1 and CDR2 (germline): MNHEY, SMNVEV (reference sequence). Trimming took off 5 bases at V and 3 bases at J, with 14 bases between the two ends. The CDR3 is CASSVTGSDYEQYF. The CDR3 bases are TGTGCCAGCAGTGTCACAGGGAGTGACTACGAGCAGTACTTC.

This clonotype was found many times. One junction end does not reproduce the germline sequence, and a read error may be involved. The J gene is TRBJ2-1, the V gene TRBV10-1; 7 nucleotides agree with TRBD1. Germline CDR1 reads WNHNN; CDR2 reads SYGVQD (reference sequence). This CDR3 is 12 amino acids long. CDR3 loop: CASSQDRERRNF. For the CDR3, the DNA is TGCGCCAGCAGCCAAGACAGGGAAAGGCGCAATTTC.

The chain has TRBV15 and TRBJ1-5; D unclear. This CDR3 region has 14 residues. Trimming pared 1 base from V and 7 bases from J, leaving 11 bases between. The V gene's germline CDR1 is LNHNV and CDR2 YYDKDF (reference sequence). CDR3 sequence reads: CATSRVGETQPQHF. CDR3 DNA sequence: TGTGCCACCAGCAGAGTAGGAGAAACGCAGCCCCAGCATTTT.

The chain uses TRBV29-1 and TRBJ2-3; no reliable D call. The CDR3 runs to 16 residues. With 1 base removed from V and 2 bases from J, the gap between germline ends came to 16 bases. CDR1 and CDR2 (germline): SQVTM, ANQGSEA. For the CDR3, the DNA is TGCAGCGTTGAAGCATTAACGGAACTACTCACAGATACGCAGTATTTT. Protein product: CSVEALTELLTDTQYF.

The chain links TRBV2 to TRBJ2-3; no definite D call. V was pared by 2 bases and J by 2 bases, with 11 bases between. Germline V gene data show CDR1 as SNHLY and CDR2 as FYNNEI. There are 15 residues in the CDR3. The CDR3 bases are TGTGCCAGCAGTGAATGGGCCACCGCCACAGATACGCAGTATTTT. This translates into CASSEWATATDTQYF.

The chain has TRBV5-6 and TRBJ2-5, with D maybe TRBD2 (6 bases). In germline, CDR1 is SGHDT, CDR2 YYEEEE. The CDR3 totals 15 residues. The ends were cut back, 1 base at V and 4 bases at J, with 14 bases in the middle. The CDR3, as DNA: TGTGCCAGCAGCTTGTCGCCGGGAGCAGGAGAGACCCAGTACTTC. Amino acids: CASSLSPGAGETQYF.

The chain recombines TRBV6-1 with TRBJ2-7; the D is unclear. CDR3 length: 12 residues. Trimming took off 7 bases at V and 3 bases at J, with 10 bases between the two ends. Germline CDR1 and CDR2: MNHNS and SASEGT. CDR3 protein: CASKSDGYEQYF. CDR3 nucleotides: TGTGCCAGCAAGTCGGACGGCTACGAGCAGTACTTC.

The rearrangement links TRBV10-3 to TRBJ1-2; TRBD1 matches 11 bases. Looked up from germline, CDR1 is ENHRY and CDR2 is SYGVKD. Germline trimming cut 6 bases from V and 7 bases from J; bases unmatched to any gene: 4. The CDR3 has 13 residues. CDR3 region: CAISADRGRGYTF. The CDR3 nucleotides are TGTGCCATCAGCGCGGACAGGGGGCGTGGCTACACCTTC.

The V gene is TRBV25-1, the J gene TRBJ1-2; weak D call: TRBD1 (5 bases). CDR3 length: 16 residues. CDR1 MGHDK and CDR2 SYGVNS come from the germline V gene. The germline V and J ends were trimmed by 6 bases and 2 bases, with 19 bases remaining between them. In DNA form, the CDR3 reads TGTGCCAGCAGCCAAGCCCCCCCGGGGCCGAACTATGGCTACACCTTC. This gives the protein CASSQAPPGPNYGYTF.

This clonotype has at least ten counts. V gene TRBV7-9 combines with J gene TRBJ2-5; 10 bases fit TRBD1. V shed 5 bases, J shed 2 bases, and the junction held 2 bases outside the gene matches. This CDR3 comprises 14 residues. CDR1 SEHNR and CDR2 FQNEAQ come from the germline V gene (reference sequence). CDR3 sequence reads: CASSRQGAQETQYF. As DNA, the CDR3 is TGTGCCAGCAGCCGACAGGGGGCTCAAGAGACCCAGTACTTC.

This clonotype was seen only a few times. The chain couples TRBV3-1 to TRBJ2-7; TRBD2 matches 7 bases. Germline loops: CDR1 LGHDT, CDR2 YNNKEL (reference sequence). The CDR3 has 15 amino acids. V lost 1 base to trimming and J lost 4 bases; unmatched junction nucleotides: 7. This chain's CDR3 is CASSQGPAGPYEQYF. The CDR3, as DNA: TGTGCCAGCAGCCAAGGCCCAGCGGGACCTTACGAGCAGTACTTC.

This clonotype was seen repeatedly, ten times or more. The CDR3 loop is CAWNGGQGYYEQYF. The CDR3 bases are TGTGCCTGGAACGGCGGACAGGGCTACTACGAGCAGTACTTC. J is TRBJ2-7 and V is TRBV30; TRBD1 matches at 8 bases. CDR3 size: 14 residues. With 4 bases clipped from V and 3 bases from J, the junction kept 8 bases outside the gene matches. The V gene's germline CDR1 is GTSNPN and CDR2 SVGIG (reference sequence).

This clonotype occurred a few times. This clone may be a read error of a much larger clone one base away. V gene TRBV15 combines with J gene TRBJ1-1; TRBD1 agrees at 7 bases. CDR3 length equals 15 residues. Germline lookup yields CDR1 LNHNV and CDR2 YYDKDF (reference sequence). The CDR3: CATSSGQAMNTGAFF. In nucleotides, the CDR3 is TGTGCCACCAGCAGTGGACAGGCCATGAACACTGGAGCTTTCTTT.

There are many counts of this clonotype. The chain has TRBV5-1 and TRBJ1-6, with 8 bases that match TRBD1. This CDR3 spans 14 amino acids. V lost 4 bases to trimming and J lost 8 bases; unmatched junction nucleotides: 5. The germline V gene has CDR1 SGHRS and CDR2 YFSETQ. Here the CDR3 DNA reads TGCGCCAGCAGCACGGACAGGGCAGATTCACCCCTCCACTTT. The encoded protein is CASSTDRADSPLHF.

This clonotype occurred a few times. The CDR3 is CASSAWTSGGANEQFF. The CDR3 region has the DNA TGTGCCAGCAGCGCGTGGACTAGCGGGGGGGCCAATGAGCAGTTCTTC. The V call is TRBV9, the J call TRBJ2-1; 15 bases align to TRBD2. The CDR3 spans 16 residues. Germline CDR1 SGDLS, CDR2 YYNGEE. Trimming at V came to 3 bases and at J to 6 bases, leaving 4 bases not matched to a gene.

This clonotype turned up a few times. The chain joins TRBV7-9 to TRBJ2-7; no firm D call. Germline V gives CDR1 SEHNR, CDR2 FQNEAQ (reference sequence). V dropped 5 bases and J dropped 4 bases, with 6 bases sitting between them. The CDR3 runs 11 residues. CDR3 protein: CASSRQYEQYF. The DNA of the CDR3 is TGTGCCAGCAGCCGTCAGTACGAGCAGTACTTC.

The chain employs TRBV27 and TRBJ1-1, with 8 bases matching TRBD1. V gave up 8 bases and J gave up 0 bases; unmatched junction bases: 5. The germline CDR1 and CDR2 sequences are MNHEY and SMNVEV (reference sequence). The length of the CDR3 is 14 residues. The CDR3, as DNA: TGTGCCAGCCGGACAGGGCTCATGAACACTGAAGCTTTCTTT. Translation: CASRTGLMNTEAFF.

This clonotype was counted a few times. A much larger clone differs by one base, so this may be a read error. CDR3 sequence (DNA): TGCAGTGCTAGGACTAGCGGGAGACCACTCAATGAGCAGTTCTTC. This translates into CSARTSGRPLNEQFF. V gene TRBV20-1 combines with J gene TRBJ2-1; TRBD2 agrees at 12 bases. The CDR3 runs to 15 residues. Germline values: CDR1 DFQATT, CDR2 SNEGSKA (reference sequence). Germline trimming cut 3 bases from V and 6 bases from J; bases unmatched to any gene: 6.

This clonotype has only a few counts. The rearrangement uses TRBV27 and TRBJ2-7; TRBD1 agrees at 8 bases. This CDR3 spans 13 amino acids. Trimming took 4 bases from V and 7 from J; bases not matched to a gene: 6. Germline CDR1 and CDR2: MNHEY and SMNVEV (reference sequence). The CDR3 region is CASSSTGVREQYF. The CDR3, as DNA: TGTGCCAGCAGTTCGACAGGGGTGCGGGAGCAGTACTTC.

V usage is TRBV12-3 or TRBV12-4 and J usage is TRBJ2-1, with 7 bases lining up with TRBD2. The V segment lost 5 bases and the J segment 0 bases; nucleotides outside the gene matches: 10. The CDR3 extends over 17 amino acids. The CDR3 coding sequence is TGTGCCAGCAGTCTGGCGGAGGGGAGGGTCTCCTACAATGAGCAGTTCTTC. Its translation is CASSLAEGRVSYNEQFF.

The rearrangement links TRBV30 to TRBJ2-2, with unresolved D. The CDR3 runs to 16 residues. The V end lost 4 bases, the J end lost 7 bases, and 22 bases lay between the germline ends. Germline loops: CDR1 GTSNPN, CDR2 SVGIG (reference sequence). DNA for the CDR3: TGTGCCTGGACCGGAAGTATCGGACCGCCACTCGGGGAGCTGTTTTTT. This sequence encodes CAWTGSIGPPLGELFF.

This clonotype was observed at least ten times. The CDR3 coding sequence is TGTGCCAGCAGCTTTCCCGGGACAGGGGGAAATGAGCAGTTCTTC. Protein: CASSFPGTGGNEQFF. V gene TRBV9 combines with J gene TRBJ2-1; 11 bases align to TRBD1. This CDR3 spans 15 amino acids. J lost 7 bases, V lost 4 bases, and 7 bases had no gene match. The V gene's germline CDR1 is SGDLS and CDR2 YYNGEE.

V is TRBV12-3 or TRBV12-4 and J is TRBJ1-1; 9 bases match TRBD1. With 6 bases clipped from V and 4 bases from J, the junction kept 9 bases outside the gene matches. The CDR3 sequence is 15 residues long. CDR3 protein: CASRPGQGGGTEAFF. CDR3 coding DNA: TGTGCCAGCAGACCGGGACAGGGAGGGGGCACTGAAGCTTTCTTT.

This sequence joins TRBV15 and TRBJ2-7; TRBD1 agrees at 9 bases. Germline loops: CDR1 LNHNV, CDR2 YYDKDF (reference sequence). This CDR3 has 15 amino acids. V lost 1 base, J lost 1 base, and 2 bases stayed unmatched. The CDR3 bases are TGTGCCACCAGCAGAGGGACAGGGGAATCCTACGAGCAGTACTTC. It codes for CATSRGTGESYEQYF. The entire variable domain, with the rest obtained from reference TRBV15 and TRBJ2-7, is as follows: DAMVIQNPRYQVTQFGKPVTLSCSQTLNHNVMYWYQQKSSQAPKLLFHYYDKDFNNEADTPDNFQSRRPNTSFCFLDIRSPGLGDTAMYLCATSRGTGESYEQYFGPGTRLTVT.

This rearrangement joins TRBV7-9 to TRBJ1-1, with D uncertain. There are 14 residues in the CDR3. The V end was cut by 5 bases, the J end by 2 bases, with 12 bases between. Germline V lookup: CDR1 SEHNR, CDR2 FQNEAQ (reference sequence). CDR3 DNA: TGTGCCAGCAGCCTAGAGGCGGGCAACACTGAAGCTTTCTTT. Amino acids: CASSLEAGNTEAFF.

This clonotype was recorded once. The V and J genes are TRBV29-1 and TRBJ2-7, with 8 bases that match TRBD1. Germline-derived CDR1 and CDR2 are SQVTM and ANQGSEA. J gave up 2 bases and V 6 bases, and 6 bases lay outside the gene matches. The CDR3 contains 13 residues. CDR3 sequence reads: CSVRQGTAYEQYF. In nucleotides, the CDR3 is TGCAGCGTAAGACAGGGGACGGCCTACGAGCAGTACTTC.